This entry lists 9 T cell receptor beta chains sequenced from one sample in a study of shared clonotypes between healthy human individuals. The table came from immunoSEQ multiplex PCR; TCRdb's copy has only in-frame clones and leaves some out. The table lists fewer than 1.6 million clones, around 98.5% of them singletons. The sequenced sample was naive CD4+ T cells sorted from blood. The subset denotes: CD45RA+ positively selected. All receptors derive from a man aged 30-40 years in good health.

This chain connects TRBV27 to TRBJ1-2; TRBD1 aligns across 8 bases. CDR1 MNHEY and CDR2 SMNVEV come from the germline V gene (reference sequence). Unmatched junction bases numbered 12, after V lost 9 bases and J lost 3 bases. This CDR3 is built from 15 residues. The CDR3 is CASKRIKQGDYGYTF. CDR3 nucleotides: TGTGCCAGTAAAAGAATAAAACAGGGGGACTATGGCTACACCTTC.

V usage is TRBV5-1 and J usage is TRBJ1-1; 7 bases match TRBD1. This CDR3 has 16 amino acids. V shed 4 bases, J shed 1 base, and the junction held 10 bases outside the gene matches. The germline CDR1 and CDR2 sequences are SGHRS and YFSETQ. The CDR3 sequence: CASSVITQGPNTEAFF. The DNA for the CDR3 is TGCGCCAGCAGCGTGATTACACAGGGGCCGAACACTGAAGCTTTCTTT.

The chain links TRBV5-6 to TRBJ2-7, with TRBD1 identical over 8 bases. This CDR3 spans 14 amino acids. The trim removed 3 bases at V and 6 bases at J, leaving 8 bases unmatched. The germline V gene has CDR1 SGHDT and CDR2 YYEEEE. The CDR3 nucleotides read TGTGCCAGCAGCTCGACAGGGGCGTTCGGCGAGCAGTACTTC. Translating gives CASSSTGAFGEQYF.

V usage is TRBV11-3 and J usage is TRBJ2-1; D is perhaps TRBD1 or TRBD2 (6 bases each). With 5 bases removed from V and 2 bases from J, the gap between germline ends came to 16 bases. CDR3 length: 16 residues. CDR1 and CDR2 from the germline V gene are SGHNT and YENEEA. The CDR3 spells CASSLGGQNAYNEQFF. CDR3 sequence (DNA): TGTGCCAGCAGCCTGGGAGGACAGAATGCCTACAATGAGCAGTTCTTC.

The chain uses TRBV19 and TRBJ2-7; no reliable D call. The CDR3 length is 15 residues. CDR1 and CDR2 from the germline V gene are LNHDA and SQIVND (reference sequence). Trimming took 3 bases from V and 0 from J, leaving 12 bases between them. CDR3 protein: CASSIRTSSSYEQYF. In nucleotides, the CDR3 is TGTGCCAGTAGTATTAGGACGTCGAGCTCCTACGAGCAGTACTTC.

The J gene is TRBJ2-7, the V gene TRBV5-5, with TRBD1 matching over 10 bases. Germline V gene lookup returns CDR1 SGHKS and CDR2 YYEKEE (reference sequence). The length of the CDR3 is 14 residues. The V segment lost 3 bases and the J segment 6 bases; nucleotides outside the gene matches: 6. CDR3 nucleotides: TGTGCCAGCAGCTGGGACAGGGGAGGGCGCGAGCAGTACTTC. Protein sequence: CASSWDRGGREQYF.

The rearrangement uses TRBV9 and TRBJ2-2; D is perhaps TRBD1 (6 bases). CDR1 SGDLS and CDR2 YYNGEE come from the germline V gene. Trimming left V 0 bases short and J 7 bases short, with 7 bases between. CDR3 size: 13 residues. The CDR3 nucleotides are TGTGCCAGCAGCGTAGCAGGGGTCGGGGAGCTGTTTTTT. Its protein product is CASSVAGVGELFF.

This chain joins TRBV10-3 and TRBJ2-2; TRBD1 or TRBD2 may be the D gene (5 bases each). Germline CDR1 ENHRY, CDR2 SYGVKD. This CDR3 comprises 15 residues. V lost 5 bases to trimming and J lost 3 bases, with 13 bases between them. CDR3 DNA: TGTGCCATCAGTACAGGTCTGAGGGACACCGGGGAGCTGTTTTTT. Its translation is CAISTGLRDTGELFF.

Of note for this clone: Other DNA sequences in this specimen translate into the identical CDR3. This rearrangement joins TRBV7-2 to TRBJ2-1; TRBD2 might be the D (5 bases). Germline CDR1 SGHTA, CDR2 FQGNSA. Trimming removed 3 bases from V and 0 bases from J, with 9 bases in between. CDR3 length: 15 amino acids. The CDR3 bases are TGTGCCAGCAGCTTGAGCGGCAGCTCCTACAATGAGCAGTTCTTC. As protein: CASSLSGSSYNEQFF. The full variable domain, with the rest looked up from reference TRBV7-2 and TRBJ2-1, is GAGVSQSPSNKVTEKGKDVELRCDPISGHTALYWYRQSLGQGLEFLIYFQGNSAPDKSGLPSDRFSAERTGGSVSTLTIQRTQQEDSAVYLCASSLSGSSYNEQFFGPGTRLTVL.